This TCR beta chain was captured by sequencing in a study of blood T cell repertoires in COVID-19. About the research overall: Both acute and convalescent COVID-19 samples were obtained from the United States, Italy and Spain.

This clone was counted between two and nine times. The junction had 6 bases not matched to a gene; V was cut back by 5 bases and J by 8 bases. The CDR3 covers 13 residues. Germline CDR1 is SGHTA and CDR2 is FQGTGA. Profiled with immunoSEQ multiplex PCR; TCRdb holds only in-frame clones, not every one. In the table there are roughly 250,000 clones, around 82% of which are singletons. Sequenced sample: peripheral blood. This sequence originates from a man between 45 and 60 years old with active or convalescent COVID-19. The chain joins TRBV7-3 to TRBJ2-1; 7 nucleotides align to TRBD2. CDR3 sequence reads: CASSNPSGDEQFF. The DNA of the CDR3 is TGTGCCAGCAGCAACCCAAGCGGGGATGAGCAGTTCTTC.